The rows below give T cell receptor beta chains drawn from one sample of a study of blood T cells in healthy people across ages. TCRdb reprocessed the 5' RACE reads via MiXCR and lists one record per CDR3 protein. The sample lists roughly 1,500,000 distinct CDR3 sequences, about 35% occurring once. Sequencing input: blood. The receptors come from a woman aged 25-40 years in good health. CDR3s include the opening cysteine and the closing phenylalanine or tryptophan. D genes are given only for firm matches. Expanded clones get a size class; other rows say once, few or many, or leave the size out.

V	D	J	size	CDR3	DNA
TRBV10-3	TRBD1	TRBJ1-2	NA	CAISEGTAFYDYTF	TGTGCCATCAGTGAAGGGACAGCCTTTTATGACTACACCTTC
TRBV7-9	TRBD1	TRBJ2-7	NA	CAIEGAGIYEQYF	TGTGCCATCGAGGGGGCAGGGATTTACGAGCAGTACTTC
TRBV7-9	NA	TRBJ1-3	NA	CASSEKAGTGNTIYF	TGTGCCAGCAGCGAGAAAGCTGGAACTGGAAACACCATATATTTT
TRBV7-2	TRBD1	TRBJ1-2	few	CASSSGVGDRGPYYGYTF	TGTGCCAGCAGCTCCGGGGTTGGGGACAGGGGTCCCTACTATGGCTACACCTTC
TRBV5-1	NA	TRBJ2-1	few	CASSLVPSAYNEQFF	TGCGCCAGCAGCTTGGTCCCTAGCGCTTACAATGAGCAGTTCTTC
TRBV27	NA	TRBJ2-7	NA	CASRLQGGTYEQYF	TGTGCCAGCAGGCTACAGGGAGGGACCTACGAGCAGTACTTC
TRBV5-1	NA	TRBJ2-6	few	CASRGVNSGANVPTF	TGCGCCAGCAGAGGGGTGAACTCTGGGGCCAACGTCCCGACTTTC
TRBV7-8	TRBD1	TRBJ1-2	once	CASSPGTGVANYGYTF	TGTGCCAGCAGCCCGGGGACAGGGGTCGCTAACTATGGCTACACCTTC
TRBV6-5	NA	TRBJ1-1	few	CASRELSRVAEAFF	TGTGCCAGCAGGGAGTTGTCCAGGGTAGCGGAAGCTTTCTTT
TRBV4-1	NA	TRBJ2-3	few	CASSQDPQPTDTQYF	TGCGCCAGCAGCCAGGACCCACAGCCCACAGATACGCAGTATTTT
TRBV30	TRBD1	TRBJ1-6	NA	CAWSQGDLYNSLLHF	TGTGCCTGGAGTCAGGGGGACCTCTATAATTCACTCCTCCACTTT
TRBV28	NA	TRBJ1-4	NA	CASRAGYEKLFF	TGTGCCAGCAGGGCTGGCTACGAAAAACTGTTTTTT
TRBV28	NA	TRBJ2-1	NA	CASKMSLNNEQFF	TGTGCCAGCAAGATGTCCTTAAACAATGAGCAGTTCTTC
TRBV28	TRBD1	TRBJ1-5	few	CASSFLSGGGNQPQHF	TGTGCCAGCAGTTTTTTGTCAGGGGGAGGGAATCAGCCCCAGCATTTT
TRBV29-1	NA	TRBJ1-2	NA	CSAAVGLEWSYGYTF	TGCAGCGCAGCCGTGGGGCTGGAGTGGAGCTATGGCTACACCTTC
TRBV28	NA	TRBJ2-7	NA	CASSLTQAFYEQYF	TGTGCCAGCAGTTTAACCCAGGCCTTCTACGAGCAGTACTTC
TRBV20-1	NA	TRBJ1-2	few	CSARDPGYYGYTF	TGCAGTGCTAGAGATCCGGGTTACTATGGCTACACCTTC